This T cell receptor (beta chain) was identified during a study of technical replicates of blood from a few donors. V was shortened by 2 bases and J by 8 bases, with 12 bases between the two germline ends. The CDR3 totals 14 residues. CDR1 and CDR2 from the germline V gene are MNHEY and SVGAGI. The protocol was immunoSEQ multiplex PCR, while the TCRdb copy is restricted to in-frame clones and leaves out a portion. The sample lists more than 65,000 clones, 80% to 95% occurring once. The sample was T cells isolated from PBMCs. The chain uses TRBV6-5 and TRBJ1-4; D ambiguous. The TCR was taken from a human donor in good health. The CDR3 protein is CASSYGQVGEKLFF. The CDR3 bases are TGTGCCAGCAGTTACGGGCAGGTTGGAGAAAAACTGTTTTTT.